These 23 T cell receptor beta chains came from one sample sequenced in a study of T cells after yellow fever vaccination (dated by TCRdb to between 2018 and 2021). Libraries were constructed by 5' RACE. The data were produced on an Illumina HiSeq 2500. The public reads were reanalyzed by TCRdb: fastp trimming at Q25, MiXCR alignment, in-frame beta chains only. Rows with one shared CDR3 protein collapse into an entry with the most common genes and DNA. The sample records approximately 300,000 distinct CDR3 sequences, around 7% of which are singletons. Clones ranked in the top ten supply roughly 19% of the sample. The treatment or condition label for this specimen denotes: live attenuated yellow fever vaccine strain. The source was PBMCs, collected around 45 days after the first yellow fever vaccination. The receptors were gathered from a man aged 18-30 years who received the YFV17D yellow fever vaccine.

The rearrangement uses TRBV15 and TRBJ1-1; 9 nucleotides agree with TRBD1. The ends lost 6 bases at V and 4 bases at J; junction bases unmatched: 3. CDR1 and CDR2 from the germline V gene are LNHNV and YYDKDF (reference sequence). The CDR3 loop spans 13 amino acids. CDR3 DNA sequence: TGTGCCACCAGGGACAGGGGCGGCACTGAAGCTTTCTTT. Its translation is CATRDRGGTEAFF.

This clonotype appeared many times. CDR3 loop: CASSYPSGGEQFF. The DNA for the CDR3 is TGCGCCAGCAGCTACCCTAGCGGGGGGGAGCAGTTCTTC. The J gene is TRBJ2-1, the V gene TRBV5-1; 11 positions agree with TRBD2. Germline V gene data show CDR1 as SGHRS and CDR2 as YFSETQ. The V segment lost 3 bases and the J segment 10 bases; nucleotides outside the gene matches: 3. The CDR3 consists of 13 residues. Together with reference TRBV5-1 and TRBJ2-1, the CDR3 gives the full variable domain: KAGVTQTPRYLIKTRGQQVTLSCSPISGHRSVSWYQQTPGQGLQFLFEYFSETQRNKGNFPGRFSGRQFSNSRSEMNVSTLELGDSALYLCASSYPSGGEQFFGPGTRLTVL.

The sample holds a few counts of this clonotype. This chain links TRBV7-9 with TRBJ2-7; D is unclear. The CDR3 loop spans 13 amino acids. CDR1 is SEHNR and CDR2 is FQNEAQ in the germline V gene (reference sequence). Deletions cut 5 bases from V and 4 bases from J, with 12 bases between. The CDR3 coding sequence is TGTGCCAGCAGCACTCGACTCTCTTACGAGCAGTACGTC. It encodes CASSTRLSYEQYV.

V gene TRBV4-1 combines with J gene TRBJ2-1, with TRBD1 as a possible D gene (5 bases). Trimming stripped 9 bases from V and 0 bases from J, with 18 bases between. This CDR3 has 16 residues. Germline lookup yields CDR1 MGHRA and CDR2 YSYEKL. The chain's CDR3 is CASSEVGASSYNEQFF. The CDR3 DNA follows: TGCGCCAGTTCTGAGGTTGGGGCAAGCTCCTACAATGAGCAGTTCTTC.

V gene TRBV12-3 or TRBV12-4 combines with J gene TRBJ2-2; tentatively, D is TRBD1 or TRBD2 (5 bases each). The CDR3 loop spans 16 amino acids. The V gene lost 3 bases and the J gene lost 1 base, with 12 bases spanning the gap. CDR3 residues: CASSLAGTLNTGELFF. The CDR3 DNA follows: TGTGCCAGCAGTTTGGCCGGGACCCTGAACACCGGGGAGCTGTTTTTT.

Here the CDR3 DNA reads TGTGCCAGCAGCTTAGTGGCAGGGGCGAACACTGAAGCTTTCTTT. Translating gives CASSLVAGANTEAFF. This rearrangement joins TRBV7-2 to TRBJ1-1, with a possible D match to TRBD1 (6 bases). V was cut by 1 base and J by 1 base, with 10 bases left in between. From germline, CDR1 is SGHTA and CDR2 FQGNSA. This CDR3 region has 15 residues.

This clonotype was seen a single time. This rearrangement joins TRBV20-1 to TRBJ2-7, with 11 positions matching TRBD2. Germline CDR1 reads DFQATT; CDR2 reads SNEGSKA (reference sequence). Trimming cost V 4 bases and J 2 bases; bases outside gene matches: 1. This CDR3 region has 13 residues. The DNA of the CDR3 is TGCAGTGCTAATAGCGGGGGGGCCTACGAGCAGTACTTC. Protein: CSANSGGAYEQYF.

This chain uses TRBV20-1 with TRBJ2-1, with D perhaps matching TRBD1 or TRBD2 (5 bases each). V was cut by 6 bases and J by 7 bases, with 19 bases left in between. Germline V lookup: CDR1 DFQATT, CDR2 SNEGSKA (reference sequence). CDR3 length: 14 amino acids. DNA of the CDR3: TGCAGTGCGGACTCCCAGGGCACTGGTAATGAGCAGTTCTTC. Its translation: CSADSQGTGNEQFF.

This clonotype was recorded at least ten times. CDR3 coding DNA: TGTGCCAGCAGCTCGATGGACAGACCCTACGAGCAGTACTTC. Protein product: CASSSMDRPYEQYF. This chain joins TRBV5-4 and TRBJ2-7; D possibly corresponds to TRBD1 (6 bases). The CDR3 has 14 residues. V lost 3 bases and J lost 2, with 12 bases in between. Germline CDR1 reads SGHNT; CDR2 reads YYREEE (reference sequence).

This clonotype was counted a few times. The CDR3 nucleotides are TGCAGCGTTGAAGATACGGGACAGGGTGGGTTGGCGCAGTATTTT. Protein: CSVEDTGQGGLAQYF. The rearrangement joins TRBV29-1 to TRBJ2-3, with 9 bases fitting TRBD1. This CDR3 is 15 amino acids long. The V gene's germline CDR1 is SQVTM and CDR2 ANQGSEA. V shed 0 bases and J 10 bases; nucleotides not matched to a gene: 11.

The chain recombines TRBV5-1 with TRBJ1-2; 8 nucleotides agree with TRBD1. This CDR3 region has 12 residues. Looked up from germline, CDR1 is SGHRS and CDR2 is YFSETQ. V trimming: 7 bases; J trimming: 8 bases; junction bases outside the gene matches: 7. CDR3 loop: CASGGQGGGYTF. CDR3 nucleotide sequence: TGCGCCAGCGGAGGACAGGGCGGCGGCTACACCTTC. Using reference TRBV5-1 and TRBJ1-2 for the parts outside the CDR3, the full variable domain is KAGVTQTPRYLIKTRGQQVTLSCSPISGHRSVSWYQQTPGQGLQFLFEYFSETQRNKGNFPGRFSGRQFSNSRSEMNVSTLELGDSALYLCASGGQGGGYTFGSGTRLTVV.

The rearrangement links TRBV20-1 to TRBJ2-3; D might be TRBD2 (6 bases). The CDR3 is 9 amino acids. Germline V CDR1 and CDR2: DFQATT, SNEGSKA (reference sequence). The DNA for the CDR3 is TGCAGGGCGGAGGGGACGCAGTATTTT. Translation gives CRAEGTQYF.

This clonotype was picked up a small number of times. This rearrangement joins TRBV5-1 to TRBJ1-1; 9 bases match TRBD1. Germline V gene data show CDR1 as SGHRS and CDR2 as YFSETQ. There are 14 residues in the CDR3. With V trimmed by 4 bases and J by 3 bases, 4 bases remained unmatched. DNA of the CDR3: TGCGCCAGCAGCGGCGGGACAGGGTACACTGAAGCTTTCTTT. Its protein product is CASSGGTGYTEAFF.

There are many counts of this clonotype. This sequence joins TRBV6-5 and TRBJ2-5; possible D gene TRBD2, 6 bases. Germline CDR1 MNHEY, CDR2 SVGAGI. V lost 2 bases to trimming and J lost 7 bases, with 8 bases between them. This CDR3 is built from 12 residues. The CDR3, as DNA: TGTGCCAGCAGTTACCCAGCGGGGACCCAGTACTTC. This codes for CASSYPAGTQYF.

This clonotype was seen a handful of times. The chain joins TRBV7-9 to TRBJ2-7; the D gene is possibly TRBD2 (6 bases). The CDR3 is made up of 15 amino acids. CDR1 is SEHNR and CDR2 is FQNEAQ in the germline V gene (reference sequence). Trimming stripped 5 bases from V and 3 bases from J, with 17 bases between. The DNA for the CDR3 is TGTGCCAGCAGCCTACGGGACTCCCGTGGCTACGAGCAGTACTTC. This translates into CASSLRDSRGYEQYF.

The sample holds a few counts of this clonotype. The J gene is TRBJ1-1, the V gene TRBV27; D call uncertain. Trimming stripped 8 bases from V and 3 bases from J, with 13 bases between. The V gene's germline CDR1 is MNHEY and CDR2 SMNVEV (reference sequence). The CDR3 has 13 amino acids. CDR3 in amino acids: CASGVSEYTEAFF. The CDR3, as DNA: TGTGCCAGCGGTGTCAGCGAGTACACTGAAGCTTTCTTT.

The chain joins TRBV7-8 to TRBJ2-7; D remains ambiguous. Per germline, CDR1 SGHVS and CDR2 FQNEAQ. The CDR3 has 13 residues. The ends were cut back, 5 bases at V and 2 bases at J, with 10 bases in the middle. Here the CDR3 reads CASSEDWTYEQYV. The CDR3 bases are TGTGCCAGCAGCGAAGACTGGACCTACGAGCAGTACGTC.

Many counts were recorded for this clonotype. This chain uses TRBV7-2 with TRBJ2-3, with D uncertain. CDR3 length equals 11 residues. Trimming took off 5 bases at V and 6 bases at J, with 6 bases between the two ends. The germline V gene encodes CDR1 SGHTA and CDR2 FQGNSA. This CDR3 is CASSDLDTQYF. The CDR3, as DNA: TGTGCCAGCAGCGACCTTGATACGCAGTATTTT.

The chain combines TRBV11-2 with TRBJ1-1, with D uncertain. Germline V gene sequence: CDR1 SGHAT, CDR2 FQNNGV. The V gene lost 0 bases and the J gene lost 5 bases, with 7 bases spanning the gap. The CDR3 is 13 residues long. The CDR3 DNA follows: TGTGCCAGCAGCTTAGACCGGAGGACTGAAGCTTTCTTT. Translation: CASSLDRRTEAFF.

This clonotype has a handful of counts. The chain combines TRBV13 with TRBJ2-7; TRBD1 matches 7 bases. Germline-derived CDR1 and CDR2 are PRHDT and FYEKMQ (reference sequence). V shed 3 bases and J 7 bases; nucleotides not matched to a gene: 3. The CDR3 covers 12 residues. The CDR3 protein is CASSLKGQEQYF. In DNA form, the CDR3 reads TGTGCCAGCAGCTTGAAGGGACAGGAGCAGTACTTC.

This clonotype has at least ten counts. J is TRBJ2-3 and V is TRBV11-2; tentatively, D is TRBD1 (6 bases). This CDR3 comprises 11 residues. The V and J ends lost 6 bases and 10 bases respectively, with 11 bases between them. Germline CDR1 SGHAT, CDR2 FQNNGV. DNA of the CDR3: TGTGCCAGCAGTGAGGGGGTCTCGCAGTATTTT. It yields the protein CASSEGVSQYF.

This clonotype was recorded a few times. CDR3 protein: CASSPNKAGDSYEQYF. The CDR3 coding sequence is TGCGCCAGCAGCCCAAATAAGGCAGGGGACTCCTACGAGCAGTACTTC. V gene TRBV5-1 combines with J gene TRBJ2-7, with a tentative D call TRBD1 (6 bases). V gave up 4 bases and J gave up 0 bases, with 17 bases separating them. In germline, CDR1 is SGHRS, CDR2 YFSETQ. The CDR3 is 16 residues long.

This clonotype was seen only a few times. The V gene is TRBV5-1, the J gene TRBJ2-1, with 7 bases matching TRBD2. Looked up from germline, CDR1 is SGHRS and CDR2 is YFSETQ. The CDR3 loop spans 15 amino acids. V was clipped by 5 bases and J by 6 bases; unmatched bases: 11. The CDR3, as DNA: TGCGCCAGCAGATCCGGGACTACTGAACTCAATGAGCAGTTCTTC. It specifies CASRSGTTELNEQFF.